This T cell receptor (beta chain) was profiled in a study of shared clonotypes between healthy human individuals. Across the study: Used for every donor were three CD4 naive, three CD4 memory, two CD8 naive and one CD8 memory plate.

TCRdb keeps only in-frame clones here, not all; method: immunoSEQ multiplex PCR. This table has millions of clones, 90% to 95% appearing once. Donors were healthy HIV-negative adults without recently reported acute infections or vaccinations. The CDR3 consists of 14 residues. Germline values: CDR1 MNHEY, CDR2 SVGAGI. V lost 5 bases, J lost 4 bases, and 12 bases lay in between. The V call is TRBV6-5, the J call TRBJ1-5; D unresolved. The sequence was obtained from a man between 18 and 29 years old in good health. The sequencing input was naive CD4+ T cells sorted from blood. As for subset: CD45RA+ positively selected. The CDR3 DNA sequence: TGTGCCAGCAGTCCCAAGGGCTATAATCAGCCCCAGCATTTT. Protein: CASSPKGYNQPQHF.